This T cell receptor (beta chain) was sequenced in a study of blood T cell repertoires in COVID-19. For the study at large: The origin of the acute and convalescent COVID-19 samples was the United States, Italy and Spain.

The germline V and J ends were trimmed by 5 bases and 5 bases, with 16 bases remaining between them. Germline CDR1 reads MDHEN; CDR2 reads SYDVKM. The CDR3 spans 15 residues. Per the authors' pipeline: Reference gene primers were amplified, and this amplification served to estimate nucleated cell counts. TCRdb's copy holds only in-frame clones and misses some; the assay was immunoSEQ multiplex PCR. Clone size and the V and J calls come from that table; the DNA yielded D and trimming. The sample comprises 200,000 to 300,000 clones, approximately 89% of which are singletons, and approximately 2.2% rests with the top ten.

The chain couples TRBV28 to TRBJ2-1; D may be TRBD1 (6 bases). The receptor's source is a woman in her forties or fifties with acute or convalescent COVID-19. The specimen sequenced was peripheral blood. CDR3 loop: CASSRRGVNNNEQFF. The CDR3 DNA follows: TGTGCCAGCAGTCGCAGGGGAGTAAATAACAATGAGCAGTTCTTC.